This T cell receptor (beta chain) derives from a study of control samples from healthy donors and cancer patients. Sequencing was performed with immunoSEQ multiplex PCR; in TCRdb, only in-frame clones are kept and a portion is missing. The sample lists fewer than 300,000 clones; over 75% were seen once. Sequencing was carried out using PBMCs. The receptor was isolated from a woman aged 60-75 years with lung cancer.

The CDR3 nucleotides are TGTGCCAGCAGCTTAGGGGTGGATGAGCAGTTCTTC. Translated: CASSLGVDEQFF. This chain connects TRBV11-3 to TRBJ2-1; D ambiguous. Between the trimmed V and J ends, which lost 1 base and 8 bases, there was a span of 6 bases. CDR3 size: 12 residues. CDR1 is SGHNT, CDR2 YENEEA, per germline. Supplemented by reference TRBV11-3 and TRBJ2-1, the full variable domain reads EAGVVQSPRYKIIEKKQPVAFWCNPISGHNTLYWYLQNLGQGPELLIRYENEEAVDDSQLPKDRFSAERLKGVDSTLKIQPAELGDSAVYLCASSLGVDEQFFGPGTRLTVL.